This T cell receptor (beta chain) originates from a study of blood T cell repertoires in COVID-19. Deletions cut 0 bases from V and 7 bases from J, with 6 bases between. This CDR3 has 12 residues. The V gene's germline CDR1 is MNHEY and CDR2 SVGEGT. Using immunoSEQ multiplex PCR, the repertoire was profiled, and TCRdb retains in-frame clones only, with some absent. The data show 100,000 to 150,000 clones, roughly four fifths seen once. This chain links TRBV6-2 or TRBV6-3 with TRBJ1-2, with D perhaps matching TRBD1 (5 bases). The sequence came from a man aged 30 to 45 with COVID-19, enrolled during active disease. The specimen was peripheral blood. CDR3: CASSYSRVGYTF. In nucleotides, the CDR3 is TGTGCCAGCAGTTACTCCAGGGTTGGCTACACCTTC.